This passage covers 15 T cell receptor beta chains from one sample sequenced in a study of cytomegalovirus exposure and HLA in healthy donors. 13 Jbeta primers and 60 Vbeta primers were used for the PCR. Sequencing used immunoSEQ multiplex PCR; TCRdb keeps in-frame clones, though not all of them. The data show around 85,000 clones, 70% to 85% seen once. What was sequenced was PBMCs. Every receptor here comes from a man aged 30 to 39 in good health and CMV-seropositive.

About this clone: Germline and junction disagree at one end, which may indicate a read error. The chain links TRBV6-5 to TRBJ1-1; D not certain. This CDR3 region has 14 residues. Germline-derived CDR1 and CDR2 are MNHEY and SVGAGI. CDR3 amino acids: CAGSYSPLEAEAFF. The CDR3 DNA reads TGTGCCGGCAGTTACTCCCCGTTAGAGGCTGAAGCTTTCTTT.

V and J are TRBV30 and TRBJ2-3; 12 bases are shared with TRBD2. Germline V gene sequence: CDR1 GTSNPN, CDR2 SVGIG (reference sequence). The junction had 1 base not matched to a gene; V was cut back by 1 base and J by 5 bases. The CDR3 extends over 14 amino acids. The CDR3 region is CAWSASGRGDTQYF. In nucleotides, the CDR3 is TGTGCCTGGAGTGCTAGCGGGAGGGGAGATACGCAGTATTTT.

This chain joins TRBV10-3 and TRBJ2-5; 7 bases line up with TRBD1. Germline lookup yields CDR1 ENHRY and CDR2 SYGVKD. V dropped 0 bases and J dropped 5; count of bases not matched to a gene: 12. The CDR3 spans 17 residues. The CDR3 is CAISESGRPGGKETQYF. The CDR3 DNA follows: TGTGCCATCAGTGAGTCCGGCCGGCCAGGGGGAAAGGAGACCCAGTACTTC.

The V gene is TRBV30, the J gene TRBJ2-5; TRBD1 agrees at 7 bases. The CDR3 runs to 14 residues. With V trimmed by 0 bases and J by 1 base, 2 bases remained unmatched. The V gene's germline CDR1 is GTSNPN and CDR2 SVGIG (reference sequence). The CDR3 DNA follows: TGTGCCTGGAGTGTAGGGGGCAGCCAAGAGACCCAGTACTTC. The encoded protein is CAWSVGGSQETQYF.

The chain combines TRBV5-1 with TRBJ2-5; D is unclear. The V end was cut by 1 base, the J end by 2 bases, with 9 bases between. Germline V gene sequence: CDR1 SGHRS, CDR2 YFSETQ. The length of the CDR3 is 14 residues. Here the CDR3 reads CASSLQAIQETQYF. CDR3 DNA: TGCGCCAGCAGCTTGCAGGCGATACAAGAGACCCAGTACTTC.

The chain recombines TRBV5-1 with TRBJ1-4, with 8 nucleotides matching TRBD1. Trimming cost V 3 bases and J 2 bases; bases outside gene matches: 12. Per germline, CDR1 SGHRS and CDR2 YFSETQ. This CDR3 region has 18 residues. DNA of the CDR3: TGCGCCAGCAGCTCGACGAACGGATGGGACAGGACTAATGAAAAACTGTTTTTT. It encodes CASSSTNGWDRTNEKLFF. Together with reference TRBV5-1 and TRBJ1-4, the CDR3 gives the full variable domain: KAGVTQTPRYLIKTRGQQVTLSCSPISGHRSVSWYQQTPGQGLQFLFEYFSETQRNKGNFPGRFSGRQFSNSRSEMNVSTLELGDSALYLCASSSTNGWDRTNEKLFFGSGTQLSVL.

The gene calls are TRBV10-3 and TRBJ1-1, with D unclear. The length of the CDR3 is 14 residues. The V end was cut by 4 bases, the J end by 4 bases, with 13 bases between. Germline loops: CDR1 ENHRY, CDR2 SYGVKD. The CDR3 spells CAISGHERSTEAFF. The CDR3 bases are TGTGCCATCAGTGGGCACGAGAGGTCCACTGAAGCTTTCTTT.

This chain links TRBV7-2 with TRBJ1-5; 9 bases match TRBD1. This CDR3 contains 17 residues. CDR1 and CDR2 (germline): SGHTA, FQGNSA. V was pared by 5 bases and J by 4 bases, with 12 bases of the junction left unmatched. For the CDR3, the DNA is TGTGCCAGCAGCCCATTACAGGGGGCAATGGGAAATCAGCCCCAGCATTTT. Amino acids: CASSPLQGAMGNQPQHF.

The sample holds one count of this clone. This chain connects TRBV10-2 to TRBJ2-7; TRBD1 might be the D (6 bases). CDR3 length: 14 amino acids. Trimming removed 5 bases at V and 3 bases at J, with 14 bases between. The germline V gene encodes CDR1 WSHSY and CDR2 SAAADI. The CDR3 bases are TGCGCCAGCAGTCCTACAGGGTCCTACTACGAGCAGTACTTC. Its translation is CASSPTGSYYEQYF.

The V call is TRBV5-4, the J call TRBJ2-5, with TRBD2 identical over 7 bases. Losses at the gene ends were 4 bases for V and 3 bases for J; bases not matched to a gene: 9. The CDR3 consists of 15 residues. Per the germline V gene, CDR1 is SGHNT and CDR2 is YYREEE (reference sequence). The CDR3 region has the DNA TGTGCCAGCAGCCTCCCTGGGGGGAGGGAAGAGACCCAGTACTTC. Translating gives CASSLPGGREETQYF.

This clone was seen a handful of times. The chain is built from TRBV7-9 and TRBJ2-1, with TRBD1 matching over 10 bases. Germline V CDR1 and CDR2: SEHNR, FQNEAQ (reference sequence). This CDR3 has 16 amino acids. V was pared by 5 bases and J by 6 bases, with 10 bases of the junction left unmatched. In nucleotides, the CDR3 is TGTGCCAGCAGCGTCATGACCGGGACAGGGGTCAATGAGCAGTTCTTC. This sequence encodes CASSVMTGTGVNEQFF.

This chain links TRBV6-5 with TRBJ2-3; D is unclear. The V gene's germline CDR1 is MNHEY and CDR2 SVGAGI. Trimming took 5 bases from V and 4 from J, leaving 16 bases between them. The CDR3 spans 15 residues. This CDR3 reads CASSNTGRRADTQYF. The CDR3 DNA reads TGTGCCAGCAGTAACACCGGCCGACGGGCAGATACGCAGTATTTT.

For the CDR3, the DNA is TGCGCCAGCAGCCTGAAGACGGCCGGAGGGGAGACCCAGTACTTC. Its translation: CASSLKTAGGETQYF. The chain joins TRBV5-1 to TRBJ2-5; tentative D call: TRBD2 (6 bases). CDR3 size: 15 residues. Germline V gene lookup returns CDR1 SGHRS and CDR2 YFSETQ. V shed 4 bases and J shed 5 bases, with 18 bases lying between them.

In its sample, this clone was seen once. The chain uses TRBV7-9 and TRBJ1-5; D might be TRBD1 (6 bases). V lost 5 bases and J lost 5, with 13 bases in between. Germline V CDR1 and CDR2: SEHNR, FQNEAQ (reference sequence). This CDR3 is 14 amino acids long. CDR3 region: CASSLGGVHQPQHF. The CDR3 bases are TGTGCCAGCAGCCTAGGGGGGGTTCATCAGCCCCAGCATTTT.

The J gene is TRBJ1-4, the V gene TRBV6-4, with D uncertain. From germline, CDR1 is MRHNA and CDR2 SNTAGT. CDR3 length: 13 amino acids. Trimming took off 3 bases at V and 8 bases at J, with 10 bases between the two ends. The CDR3 DNA is TGTGCCAGCAGTGAAGTAGAGGGAGAAAAACTGTTTTTT. As protein: CASSEVEGEKLFF.